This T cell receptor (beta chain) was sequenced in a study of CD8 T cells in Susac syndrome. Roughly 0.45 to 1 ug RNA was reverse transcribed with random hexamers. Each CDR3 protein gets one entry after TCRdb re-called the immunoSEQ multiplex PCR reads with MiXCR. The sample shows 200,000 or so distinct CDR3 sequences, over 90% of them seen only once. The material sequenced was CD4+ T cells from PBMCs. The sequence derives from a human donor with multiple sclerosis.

This CDR3 is CASSPQGAHNSPLHF. Here the CDR3 DNA reads TGTGCCAGCAGTCCTCAGGGGGCCCATAATTCACCCCTCCACTTT. The chain recombines TRBV27 with TRBJ1-6, with TRBD1 identical over 8 bases. Germline assignment: CDR1 MNHEY and CDR2 SMNVEV (reference sequence). This CDR3 is built from 15 residues. V lost 5 bases to trimming and J lost 5 bases; unmatched junction nucleotides: 5.